The present T cell receptor beta chain was sequenced within a study of technical replicates of blood from a few donors (dated by TCRdb to the late 2010s). The receptor library was made with the immunoSEQ multiplex PCR assay. TCRdb stores this immuneACCESS table with in-frame sequences only. Part of the clones is absent; in the studies checked, under half of the shortfall reflects unresolved V genes, and no reason is known for the rest. This sample is represented by tens of thousands of clones; about 81% of them were singletons. Clones ranked in the top ten supply 3% to 4.5% of the sample. CDR1 and CDR2 are read off the germline V gene as SGHDT and YYEEEE. There are 16 amino acids in the CDR3, from cysteine to phenylalanine inclusive. The retained sequence is limited to the CDR3, 48 bases, with the frame set at the first base. The junction shows trimming of 2 bases on V and 2 bases on J, and the gene matches do not reach 6 bases of it.

This clone was detected once. The target of this receptor is not known. No qualities accompany the bases; no much larger clone lies one base away. The sequenced material came from PBMCs. The sequence derives from a human donor in good health. Some clones in this sample may be carry-over from other donors' samples. In this chain, TRBV5-6 is recombined with TRBJ2-2, with 7 bases matching TRBD1. The DNA sequence follows: TGTGCCAGCAGCTTCTGGCAGGGGGTTAACACCGGGGAGCTGTTTTTT. Its protein product is CASSFWQGVNTGELFF.